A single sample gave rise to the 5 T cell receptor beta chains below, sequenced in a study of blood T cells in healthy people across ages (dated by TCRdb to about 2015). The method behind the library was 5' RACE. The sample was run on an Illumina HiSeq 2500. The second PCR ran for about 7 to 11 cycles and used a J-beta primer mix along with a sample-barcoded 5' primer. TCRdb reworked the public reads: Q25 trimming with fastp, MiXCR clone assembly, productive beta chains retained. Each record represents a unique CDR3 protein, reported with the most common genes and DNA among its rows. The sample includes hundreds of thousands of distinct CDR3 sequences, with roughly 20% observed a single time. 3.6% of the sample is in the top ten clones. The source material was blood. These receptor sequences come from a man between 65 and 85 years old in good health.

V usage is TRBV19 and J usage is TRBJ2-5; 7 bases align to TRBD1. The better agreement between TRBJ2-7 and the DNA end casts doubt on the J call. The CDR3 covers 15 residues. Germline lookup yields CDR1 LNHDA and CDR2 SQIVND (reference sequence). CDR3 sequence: CASSTGTESSYEQYF. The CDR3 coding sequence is TGTGCCAGTAGTACTGGGACAGAGAGCTCCTACGAGCAGTACTTC.

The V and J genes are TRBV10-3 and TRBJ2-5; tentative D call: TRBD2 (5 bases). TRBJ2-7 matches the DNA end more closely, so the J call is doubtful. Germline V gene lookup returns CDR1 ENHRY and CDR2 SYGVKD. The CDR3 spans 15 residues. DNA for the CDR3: TGTGCCATCAGTGAGTCCCAAGCGGCGGTCGACGAGCAGTACTTC. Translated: CAISESQAAVDEQYF.

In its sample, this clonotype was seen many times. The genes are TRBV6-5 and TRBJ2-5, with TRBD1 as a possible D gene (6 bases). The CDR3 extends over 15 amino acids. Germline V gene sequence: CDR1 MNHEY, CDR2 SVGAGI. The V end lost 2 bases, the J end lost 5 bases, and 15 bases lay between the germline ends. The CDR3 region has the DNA TGTGCCAGCAGTTACGAGGGTAGGGGGTATGAGACCCAGTACTTC. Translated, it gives CASSYEGRGYETQYF.

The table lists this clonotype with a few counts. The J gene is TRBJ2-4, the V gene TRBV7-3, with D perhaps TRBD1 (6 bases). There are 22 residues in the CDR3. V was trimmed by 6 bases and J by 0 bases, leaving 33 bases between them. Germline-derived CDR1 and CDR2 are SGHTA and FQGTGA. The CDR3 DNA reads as TGTGCCAGCAGGTTTTTGACTTTTGACGAACCAGGGGCCGTTCAAGCCAAAAACATTCAGTACTTC. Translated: CASRFLTFDEPGAVQAKNIQYF.

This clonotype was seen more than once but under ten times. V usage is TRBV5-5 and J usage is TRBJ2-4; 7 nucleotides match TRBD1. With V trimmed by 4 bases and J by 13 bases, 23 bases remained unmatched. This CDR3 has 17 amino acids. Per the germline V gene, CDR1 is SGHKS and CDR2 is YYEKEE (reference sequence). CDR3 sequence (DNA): TGTGCCAGCAGCCCCCCCCCACAGGGGCCGATATCCTTCAAACAGTACTTC. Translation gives CASSPPPQGPISFKQYF.